These 27 T cell receptor beta chains originate from one sample sequenced in a study of vaccination effects on CD4 cells after COVID-19. These TCRs' antigens remain unknown. This table comes from immunoSEQ multiplex PCR, and its TCRdb copy is limited to in-frame clones, with some not included. The sample includes about 45,000 clones, 75% of them seen just once. With the ViraFEST assay, the study expanded antigen-specific CD4+ T cells using viral peptide pools, then sequenced them. The culture ran for approximately 10 days before CD4+ T cells were isolated. A positive SARS-CoV-2 PCR test fell between March and December 2020. The specimen was CD4+ T cells from PBMCs cultured with a peptide pool, collected before COVID-19 vaccination. Every receptor here comes from a human donor who had a prior SARS-CoV-2 infection.

This chain uses TRBV6-5 with TRBJ2-5, with 9 bases that match TRBD2. The germline V gene encodes CDR1 MNHEY and CDR2 SVGAGI. The junction had 8 bases not matched to a gene; V was cut back by 6 bases and J by 3 bases. This CDR3 contains 15 residues. The DNA for the CDR3 is TGTGCCAGCAGGCGCAGCGGGAGGCGGGAAGAGACCCAGTACTTC. Translated, it gives CASRRSGRREETQYF.

The chain recombines TRBV7-2 with TRBJ1-6; no firm D call. Trimming took 2 bases from V and 5 from J, leaving 13 bases between them. This CDR3 comprises 16 residues. CDR1 SGHTA and CDR2 FQGNSA come from the germline V gene. The CDR3: CASSLRSGTDNSPLHF. In DNA, the CDR3 is TGTGCCAGCAGCTTAAGGTCGGGAACGGATAATTCACCCCTCCACTTT.

The V call is TRBV5-1, the J call TRBJ2-1; D remains ambiguous. The CDR3 sequence is 13 residues long. Germline V gene data show CDR1 as SGHRS and CDR2 as YFSETQ. Between the trimmed V and J ends, which lost 0 bases and 6 bases, there was a span of 7 bases. In DNA form, the CDR3 reads TGCGCCAGCAGCTTGGCCCTGCCCAATGAGCAGTTCTTC. Translated, it gives CASSLALPNEQFF.

The genes are TRBV30 and TRBJ2-3, with 11 positions matching TRBD2. Germline lookup yields CDR1 GTSNPN and CDR2 SVGIG (reference sequence). The CDR3 has 13 amino acids. The V and J ends lost 0 bases and 11 bases, in that order; junction bases with no gene match: 4. CDR3 protein: CAWSVIGLAGQYF. For the CDR3, the DNA is TGTGCCTGGAGTGTCATCGGACTAGCGGGGCAGTATTTT.

The rearrangement links TRBV28 to TRBJ1-1; D perhaps matches TRBD1 (5 bases). CDR3 length: 13 amino acids. The germline V gene has CDR1 MDHEN and CDR2 SYDVKM. V lost 3 bases and J lost 4, with 9 bases in between. The CDR3 loop is CASSFGGGTEAFF. The DNA of the CDR3 is TGTGCCAGCAGTTTTGGGGGTGGCACTGAAGCTTTCTTT.

The V call is TRBV30, the J call TRBJ2-2; a weak D match, TRBD2 (5 bases). CDR3 size: 12 residues. Germline CDR1 reads GTSNPN; CDR2 reads SVGIG (reference sequence). Trimming removed 5 bases at V and 5 bases at J, with 9 bases between. The CDR3 reads CAWGRGTGELFF. Here the CDR3 DNA reads TGTGCCTGGGGCCGGGGAACCGGGGAGCTGTTTTTT.

V gene TRBV4-2 combines with J gene TRBJ2-7, with TRBD2 identical over 9 bases. Germline values: CDR1 LGHNA, CDR2 YNFKEQ. Trimming at V came to 2 bases and at J to 4 bases, leaving 9 bases not matched to a gene. CDR3 size: 16 residues. The CDR3 DNA reads TGTGCCAGCAGCCAACGAGGGACTAGCACACCTTACGAGCAGTACTTC. Protein product: CASSQRGTSTPYEQYF.

The chain employs TRBV15 and TRBJ1-6; D gene ambiguous. The CDR3 is 15 residues long. Germline CDR1 reads LNHNV; CDR2 reads YYDKDF (reference sequence). V was pared by 3 bases and J by 8 bases, with 14 bases between. CDR3 nucleotides: TGTGCCACCAGCAGTACCCCCCAATGGGATTCACCCCTCCACTTT. The encoded protein is CATSSTPQWDSPLHF.

The chain carries TRBV6-2 or TRBV6-3 and TRBJ2-2; D ambiguous. The CDR3 has 13 residues. V lost 3 bases to trimming and J lost 5 bases, with 7 bases between them. Germline lookup yields CDR1 MNHEY and CDR2 SVGEGT. This CDR3 is CASSYSRTGELFF. CDR3 nucleotide sequence: TGTGCCAGCAGTTATTCACGGACCGGGGAGCTGTTTTTT.

The genes are TRBV7-9 and TRBJ2-7, with D possibly matching TRBD1 (6 bases). V was trimmed by 8 bases and J by 0 bases, leaving 14 bases between them. The CDR3 extends over 14 amino acids. Germline V gives CDR1 SEHNR, CDR2 FQNEAQ (reference sequence). In nucleotides, the CDR3 is TGTGCCAGCGCAGGGGTTCAGAGCTCCTACGAGCAGTACTTC. Amino acid sequence: CASAGVQSSYEQYF.

The rearrangement links TRBV11-3 to TRBJ1-3, with a tentative D call TRBD1 (5 bases). Trimming left V 8 bases short and J 4 bases short, with 12 bases between. The V gene's germline CDR1 is SGHNT and CDR2 YENEEA. The CDR3 covers 13 residues. The CDR3, as DNA: TGTGCCAGCGGGCCCGGGGCCGGAAACACCATATATTTT. Encoded protein: CASGPGAGNTIYF.

The chain combines TRBV10-3 with TRBJ1-2; 7 bases map to TRBD1. V lost 3 bases, J lost 8 bases, and 9 bases stayed unmatched. CDR1 and CDR2 from the germline V gene are ENHRY and SYGVKD. The CDR3 extends over 14 amino acids. The CDR3 nucleotides read TGTGCCATCAGTGAACTGACAGGGTATGGCGGCTACACCTTC. Its protein product is CAISELTGYGGYTF.

This chain links TRBV7-2 with TRBJ1-5; TRBD1 is a possible D gene (5 bases). Germline V gives CDR1 SGHTA, CDR2 FQGNSA. The CDR3 has 14 residues. V lost 5 bases, J lost 1 base, and 9 bases lay in between. The CDR3, as DNA: TGTGCCAGCAGCGGGGGGAGGAGCAATCAGCCCCAGCATTTT. Protein product: CASSGGRSNQPQHF. Together with reference TRBV7-2 and TRBJ1-5, the CDR3 gives the full variable domain: GAGVSQSPSNKVTEKGKDVELRCDPISGHTALYWYRQSLGQGLEFLIYFQGNSAPDKSGLPSDRFSAERTGGSVSTLTIQRTQQEDSAVYLCASSGGRSNQPQHFGDGTRLSIL.

This chain uses TRBV27 with TRBJ1-4; 7 bases match TRBD1. The CDR3 is made up of 14 amino acids. Germline V gene data show CDR1 as MNHEY and CDR2 as SMNVEV (reference sequence). The trim removed 2 bases at V and 8 bases at J, leaving 5 bases unmatched. The CDR3 DNA sequence: TGTGCCAGCAGTTTACAGGGGGAGACCGAAAAACTGTTTTTT. This gives the protein CASSLQGETEKLFF. Filled out from reference TRBV27 and TRBJ1-4, the complete variable domain reads EAQVTQNPRYLITVTGKKLTVTCSQNMNHEYMSWYRQDPGLGLRQIYYSMNVEVTDKGDVPEGYKVSRKEKRNFPLILESPSPNQTSLYFCASSLQGETEKLFFGSGTQLSVL.

The chain recombines TRBV15 with TRBJ2-7; the D call may be TRBD1 or TRBD2 (5 bases each). The CDR3 consists of 14 residues. V dropped 1 base and J dropped 2 bases, with 9 bases sitting between them. Germline CDR1 LNHNV, CDR2 YYDKDF (reference sequence). The CDR3 coding sequence is TGTGCCACCAGCAGAGGGGGGAGAACCTACGAGCAGTACTTC. As protein: CATSRGGRTYEQYF.

This rearrangement joins TRBV4-1 to TRBJ1-2, with 9 bases lining up with TRBD1. From germline, CDR1 is MGHRA and CDR2 YSYEKL. Trimming took 0 bases from V and 6 from J; bases not matched to a gene: 5. This CDR3 has 15 residues. Here the CDR3 reads CASSQDTGGWDGYTF. The CDR3 DNA reads as TGCGCCAGCAGCCAAGATACAGGGGGCTGGGATGGCTACACCTTC.

V and J are TRBV4-3 and TRBJ2-1; maybe TRBD1 (5 bases). Germline CDR1 LGHNA, CDR2 YSLEER. This CDR3 spans 14 amino acids. With 4 bases removed from V and 8 bases from J, the gap between germline ends came to 15 bases. CDR3 amino acids: CASSRQQVNDEQFF. CDR3 coding DNA: TGCGCCAGCAGCCGGCAACAGGTAAATGATGAGCAGTTCTTC.

The gene calls are TRBV18 and TRBJ2-3, with 11 positions matching TRBD2. The germline V gene encodes CDR1 KGHSH and CDR2 LQKENI. The J segment lost 7 bases and the V segment lost 3 bases, leaving 3 bases of the junction unmatched. The CDR3 has 14 amino acids. DNA of the CDR3: TGTGCCAGCTCACCGGGACTAGCGGAATATACGCAGTATTTT. It codes for CASSPGLAEYTQYF.

V gene TRBV18 combines with J gene TRBJ1-5, with 7 bases matching TRBD1. Trimming took 3 bases from V and 4 from J; bases not matched to a gene: 3. Looked up from germline, CDR1 is KGHSH and CDR2 is LQKENI. This CDR3 spans 14 amino acids. CDR3 coding DNA: TGTGCCAGCTCACCTTCAGGGGGGAATCAGCCCCAGCATTTT. Its protein is CASSPSGGNQPQHF.

This chain joins TRBV19 and TRBJ2-7, with 8 positions matching TRBD1. The V and J ends lost 6 bases and 3 bases, in that order; junction bases with no gene match: 7. CDR1 LNHDA and CDR2 SQIVND come from the germline V gene (reference sequence). The CDR3 is 14 amino acids. The CDR3 region has the DNA TGTGCCAGTAGATCCGGGACAGGAATCTACGAGCAGTACTTC. Its protein product is CASRSGTGIYEQYF.

V is TRBV18 and J is TRBJ1-1, with TRBD1 as a possible D gene (6 bases). Trimming stripped 6 bases from V and 3 bases from J, with 23 bases between. The CDR3 covers 17 residues. Germline assignment: CDR1 KGHSH and CDR2 LQKENI. CDR3 protein: CASSPTSPGQLDTEAFF. The CDR3, as DNA: TGTGCCAGCTCCCCAACCTCTCCAGGACAGCTTGACACTGAAGCTTTCTTT.

V is TRBV7-8 and J is TRBJ2-1, with 8 bases matching TRBD1. V gave up 3 bases and J gave up 4 bases; unmatched junction bases: 5. The CDR3 covers 15 residues. Germline V gene sequence: CDR1 SGHVS, CDR2 FQNEAQ. The CDR3: CASSFAGGYYNEQFF. The CDR3 DNA follows: TGTGCCAGCAGCTTTGCAGGGGGCTATTACAATGAGCAGTTCTTC.

The genes are TRBV10-3 and TRBJ2-5; the match to TRBD2 covers 9 bases. Germline loops: CDR1 ENHRY, CDR2 SYGVKD. The CDR3 length is 16 residues. The V gene end was trimmed by 6 bases and the J gene end by 6 bases; junction bases not matched to a gene: 14. The CDR3 region is CAIRDPGLAGGQTQYF. CDR3 DNA sequence: TGTGCCATCAGGGACCCGGGACTAGCCGGGGGGCAGACCCAGTACTTC.

The rearrangement links TRBV9 to TRBJ2-1, with D possibly matching TRBD2 (5 bases). The CDR3 loop spans 15 amino acids. Per germline, CDR1 SGDLS and CDR2 YYNGEE. V dropped 3 bases and J dropped 2 bases, with 12 bases sitting between them. CDR3 in amino acids: CASSERGPTYNEQFF. The CDR3 nucleotides are TGTGCCAGCAGCGAGCGCGGGCCGACCTACAATGAGCAGTTCTTC.

The chain uses TRBV7-8 and TRBJ1-5; 9 bases map to TRBD1. Trimming took 2 bases from V and 3 from J; bases not matched to a gene: 8. The germline V gene encodes CDR1 SGHVS and CDR2 FQNEAQ. The CDR3 runs to 17 residues. The CDR3 protein is CASSLMGQGGINQPQHF. CDR3 nucleotides: TGTGCCAGCAGCTTAATGGGACAGGGAGGGATCAATCAGCCCCAGCATTTT.

Regarding this clone: Other DNA sequences in the sample encode the same CDR3. The chain employs TRBV5-6 and TRBJ1-1; D not resolved. Deletions cut 2 bases from V and 1 base from J, with 6 bases between. Germline lookup yields CDR1 SGHDT and CDR2 YYEEEE. This CDR3 is built from 13 residues. CDR3 in amino acids: CASSLGRNTEAFF. The CDR3 DNA is TGTGCCAGCAGCTTAGGACGGAACACTGAAGCTTTCTTT.

The J gene is TRBJ2-1, the V gene TRBV7-8; TRBD2 aligns across 15 bases. The CDR3 runs 20 residues. Looked up from germline, CDR1 is SGHVS and CDR2 is FQNEAQ. Germline trimming cut 5 bases from V and 0 bases from J; bases unmatched to any gene: 11. CDR3 DNA sequence: TGTGCCAGCAGCCTTCGGGGACTAGCGGGAGGCGTGAGCTCCTACAATGAGCAGTTCTTC. Translation: CASSLRGLAGGVSSYNEQFF.